The 28 T cell receptor beta chains below come from one sample, sequenced in a study of beta chain features in type 1 diabetes. Their antigens remain unidentified. Whole-study results and caveats: All four CD4+ subsets of Type 1 diabetes patients contained TCRB CDR3s that were moderately but significantly shorter.

cDNA synthesis used the whole RNA isolate, giving expressed TCRB sequences. Sequencing used immunoSEQ multiplex PCR; TCRdb keeps in-frame clones, though not all of them. The table has 310,000 or so clones, around 9% seen once. The source material was central memory CD4+ T cells from blood. Receptors originate from a man younger than 40 with type 1 diabetes.

This clone was seen ten or more times. The V call is TRBV25-1, the J call TRBJ1-6; D may be TRBD1 (5 bases). Germline assignment: CDR1 MGHDK and CDR2 SYGVNS. V shed 3 bases and J shed 9 bases, with 9 bases lying between them. The CDR3 runs to 13 residues. As DNA, the CDR3 is TGTGCCAGCAGTGACAGGGCCGGTTCACCCCTCCACTTT. Translated: CASSDRAGSPLHF.

The CDR3 DNA sequence: TGTGCCAGCAGCCCGACTAGAAACCACGTGGCAGATACGCAGTATTTT. This encodes CASSPTRNHVADTQYF. The chain couples TRBV7-2 to TRBJ2-3; D might be TRBD2 (6 bases). Germline assignment: CDR1 SGHTA and CDR2 FQGNSA. Trimming shortened V by 5 bases and J by 4 bases, and 19 bases separated the two germline ends. This CDR3 is built from 16 residues.

This sequence joins TRBV5-6 and TRBJ1-1, with unresolved D. CDR1 SGHDT and CDR2 YYEEEE come from the germline V gene. CDR3 length equals 14 residues. Trimming left V 4 bases short and J 1 base short, with 11 bases between. For the CDR3, the DNA is TGTGCCAGCAGCAGACCGACGGGGAACACTGAAGCTTTCTTT. Its protein is CASSRPTGNTEAFF.

The table lists this clone with a few counts. The chain joins TRBV2 to TRBJ1-3, with 9 nucleotides matching TRBD1. J was trimmed by 8 bases and V by 6 bases; bases with no gene match: 8. Germline values: CDR1 SNHLY, CDR2 FYNNEI. The CDR3 has 14 residues. As DNA, the CDR3 is TGTGCCAGCAGAGGGGGACAGGGTAGAGACACCATATATTTT. Its translation: CASRGGQGRDTIYF.

A remark on this clone: Different DNA sequences within this sample yield the same CDR3. The chain joins TRBV6-1 to TRBJ2-5; 16 bases match TRBD2. This CDR3 has 16 amino acids. J lost 2 bases, V lost 3 bases, and 0 bases had no gene match. Per germline, CDR1 MNHNS and CDR2 SASEGT. DNA for the CDR3: TGTGCCAGCAGTGAGGGACTAGCGGGGGGGCAAGAGACCCAGTACTTC. Translating gives CASSEGLAGGQETQYF.

This rearrangement joins TRBV11-3 to TRBJ2-5; D uncertain. Germline V CDR1 and CDR2: SGHNT, YENEEA. The CDR3 totals 13 residues. Trimming pared 3 bases from V and 3 bases from J, leaving 8 bases between. CDR3 in DNA: TGTGCCAGCAGCTTGGGCAGAAAAGAGACCCAGTACTTC. This sequence encodes CASSLGRKETQYF.

A few counts support this clone. The chain has TRBV9 and TRBJ2-1; the D is unclear. Germline V gene sequence: CDR1 SGDLS, CDR2 YYNGEE. The V and J ends lost 0 bases and 5 bases respectively, with 6 bases between them. This CDR3 is built from 13 residues. CDR3 nucleotides: TGTGCCAGCAGCGTAGTAGCCCACAATGAGCAGTTCTTC. Translating gives CASSVVAHNEQFF. Together with reference TRBV9 and TRBJ2-1, the CDR3 gives the full variable domain: DSGVTQTPKHLITATGQRVTLRCSPRSGDLSVYWYQQSLDQGLQFLIQYYNGEERAKGNILERFSAQQFPDLHSELNLSSLELGDSALYFCASSVVAHNEQFFGPGTRLTVL.

The chain uses TRBV9 and TRBJ2-5, with D perhaps matching TRBD1 (5 bases). Germline V gene sequence: CDR1 SGDLS, CDR2 YYNGEE. This CDR3 comprises 15 residues. V dropped 1 base and J dropped 5 bases, with 15 bases sitting between them. CDR3 in DNA: TGTGCCAGCAGCGTACTCGTGGGGTCAGGGGAGACCCAGTACTTC. It encodes CASSVLVGSGETQYF.

This clone occurred a few times. This sequence joins TRBV7-2 and TRBJ1-2, with no clear D. This CDR3 has 14 amino acids. CDR1 is SGHTA, CDR2 FQGNSA, per germline. Trimming stripped 4 bases from V and 5 bases from J, with 14 bases between. The chain's CDR3 is CASSSIMAGYGYTF. In DNA form, the CDR3 reads TGTGCCAGCAGCTCTATAATGGCCGGGTATGGCTACACCTTC. Based on the CDR3 plus reference TRBV7-2 and TRBJ1-2, the full variable domain is GAGVSQSPSNKVTEKGKDVELRCDPISGHTALYWYRQSLGQGLEFLIYFQGNSAPDKSGLPSDRFSAERTGGSVSTLTIQRTQQEDSAVYLCASSSIMAGYGYTFGSGTRLTVV.

V and J are TRBV5-6 and TRBJ2-5; tentatively, D is TRBD1 (6 bases). There are 14 residues in the CDR3. The ends were cut back, 0 bases at V and 2 bases at J, with 8 bases in the middle. The germline V gene has CDR1 SGHDT and CDR2 YYEEEE. CDR3 bases: TGTGCCAGCAGCTTGGGAGGGACACAAGAGACCCAGTACTTC. This encodes CASSLGGTQETQYF.

This clone was detected only a few times. The chain recombines TRBV6-5 with TRBJ1-2; D is perhaps TRBD1 (5 bases). Germline loops: CDR1 MNHEY, CDR2 SVGAGI. CDR3 length: 14 amino acids. V lost 7 bases to trimming and J lost 4 bases, with 16 bases between them. DNA of the CDR3: TGTGCCAGCACCGGGAGGACAAGACTCTATGGCTACACCTTC. It translates to CASTGRTRLYGYTF.

This chain joins TRBV7-2 and TRBJ2-4, with D possibly matching TRBD2 (5 bases). V lost 4 bases and J lost 6, with 13 bases in between. The CDR3 runs to 14 residues. Germline V gene sequence: CDR1 SGHTA, CDR2 FQGNSA. As DNA, the CDR3 is TGTGCCAGCAGCTCCCCCCGAGGGTTAAACATTCAGTACTTC. This sequence encodes CASSSPRGLNIQYF.

The V gene is TRBV18, the J gene TRBJ1-2; tentatively, D is TRBD1 (5 bases). V was cut by 0 bases and J by 5 bases, with 7 bases left in between. The CDR3 totals 13 residues. Germline assignment: CDR1 KGHSH and CDR2 LQKENI. The CDR3 sequence is CASSPPAGYGYTF. CDR3 sequence (DNA): TGTGCCAGCTCACCACCGGCAGGGTATGGCTACACCTTC. The whole variable domain, remainder taken from reference TRBV18 and TRBJ1-2, is NAGVMQNPRHLVRRRGQEARLRCSPMKGHSHVYWYRQLPEEGLKFMVYLQKENIIDESGMPKERFSAEFPKEGPSILRIQQVVRGDSAAYFCASSPPAGYGYTFGSGTRLTVV.

This clone was counted only a few times. The chain uses TRBV19 and TRBJ1-2, with 7 positions matching TRBD1. Germline values: CDR1 LNHDA, CDR2 SQIVND (reference sequence). CDR3 length: 14 amino acids. The V gene end was trimmed by 5 bases and the J gene end by 6 bases; junction bases not matched to a gene: 9. The CDR3 loop is CASSPRDSKNGYTF. CDR3 coding DNA: TGTGCCAGTAGTCCCCGGGACAGTAAGAATGGCTACACCTTC.

The table lists this clone with a few counts. The chain links TRBV7-2 to TRBJ1-2, with TRBD1 identical over 8 bases. The CDR3 contains 16 residues. The germline V gene encodes CDR1 SGHTA and CDR2 FQGNSA. Germline trimming cut 5 bases from V and 1 base from J; bases unmatched to any gene: 9. The CDR3 here is CASSRPPGQDNYGYTF. For the CDR3, the DNA is TGTGCCAGCAGCCGACCTCCGGGACAGGATAACTATGGCTACACCTTC.

The table lists this clone with a few counts. This chain joins TRBV6-4 and TRBJ1-2, with D tentatively TRBD1 (5 bases). Germline lookup yields CDR1 MRHNA and CDR2 SNTAGT. This CDR3 has 16 residues. Trimming pared 2 bases from V and 2 bases from J, leaving 15 bases between. The CDR3 spells CASSDGISTGNYGYTF. The DNA for the CDR3 is TGTGCCAGCAGTGACGGAATCTCTACAGGAAACTATGGCTACACCTTC.

The chain carries TRBV6-1 and TRBJ1-6; unclear D gene. CDR3 length equals 14 residues. Trimming left V 5 bases short and J 8 bases short, with 13 bases between. Germline CDR1 and CDR2: MNHNS and SASEGT. CDR3 sequence: CASSNRASDSPLHF. The CDR3 region has the DNA TGTGCCAGCAGTAACCGGGCGTCAGATTCACCCCTCCACTTT.

This clone was detected a few times. This sequence joins TRBV4-3 and TRBJ1-6, with D tentatively TRBD1 (6 bases). Germline V gene lookup returns CDR1 LGHNA and CDR2 YSLEER. The length of the CDR3 is 15 residues. Trimming cost V 4 bases and J 5 bases, with 12 bases left between them. CDR3 coding DNA: TGCGCCAGCAGCCCGACTGGGGGGCATAATTCACCCCTCCACTTT. This codes for CASSPTGGHNSPLHF.

J is TRBJ2-5 and V is TRBV18; D may be TRBD2 (7 bases). V lost 4 bases to trimming and J lost 1 base, with 16 bases between them. Germline V gene data show CDR1 as KGHSH and CDR2 as LQKENI. This CDR3 comprises 16 residues. Here the CDR3 reads CASSLTPGGFQETQYF. The CDR3 nucleotides read TGTGCCAGCTCACTAACTCCGGGGGGCTTCCAAGAGACCCAGTACTTC. Drawing the rest from reference TRBV18 and TRBJ2-5, the complete variable domain is NAGVMQNPRHLVRRRGQEARLRCSPMKGHSHVYWYRQLPEEGLKFMVYLQKENIIDESGMPKERFSAEFPKEGPSILRIQQVVRGDSAAYFCASSLTPGGFQETQYFGPGTRLLVL.

This clone has only a few counts. This sequence joins TRBV30 and TRBJ1-2; possible D gene TRBD1, 6 bases. There are 15 residues in the CDR3. Trimming pared 2 bases from V and 8 bases from J, leaving 21 bases between. Germline CDR1 reads GTSNPN; CDR2 reads SVGIG (reference sequence). CDR3 bases: TGTGCCTGGAGTCCTCCACAGGGTGGGTCGGTCGGCTACACCTTC. Protein sequence: CAWSPPQGGSVGYTF.

This clone has just a few counts. This chain links TRBV30 with TRBJ2-3; TRBD1 or TRBD2 may be the D gene (5 bases each). The CDR3 is 13 residues long. CDR1 GTSNPN and CDR2 SVGIG come from the germline V gene (reference sequence). V dropped 3 bases and J dropped 5 bases, with 12 bases sitting between them. CDR3 coding DNA: TGTGCCTGGAGACACGGGGCGGGAGATACGCAGTATTTT. This gives the protein CAWRHGAGDTQYF.

In its sample, this clone was seen many times. V gene TRBV9 combines with J gene TRBJ2-1; weak D call: TRBD1 (6 bases). Germline lookup yields CDR1 SGDLS and CDR2 YYNGEE. Between the trimmed V and J ends, which lost 2 bases and 5 bases, there was a span of 14 bases. This CDR3 is built from 15 residues. CDR3 amino acids: CASSVSTGSHNEQFF. The CDR3 coding sequence is TGTGCCAGCAGCGTCTCAACAGGGTCTCACAATGAGCAGTTCTTC. Full variable domain (remainder filled in from reference TRBV9 and TRBJ2-1): DSGVTQTPKHLITATGQRVTLRCSPRSGDLSVYWYQQSLDQGLQFLIQYYNGEERAKGNILERFSAQQFPDLHSELNLSSLELGDSALYFCASSVSTGSHNEQFFGPGTRLTVL.

This clone was seen many times. The chain carries TRBV18 and TRBJ2-4; perhaps TRBD1 as D (5 bases). With 2 bases removed from V and 5 bases from J, the gap between germline ends came to 10 bases. The germline V gene has CDR1 KGHSH and CDR2 LQKENI. The CDR3 covers 14 residues. In nucleotides, the CDR3 is TGTGCCAGCTCACCAAACAGGCAAGAAAACATTCAGTACTTC. Translated, it gives CASSPNRQENIQYF.

The V and J genes are TRBV27 and TRBJ2-3; D is possibly TRBD1 or TRBD2 (6 bases each). V was shortened by 4 bases and J by 3 bases, with 17 bases between the two germline ends. The CDR3 sequence is 16 residues long. Germline V gene sequence: CDR1 MNHEY, CDR2 SMNVEV (reference sequence). Here the CDR3 reads CASSSDGGRITDTQYF. Here the CDR3 DNA reads TGTGCCAGCAGTTCAGATGGGGGGCGCATAACAGATACGCAGTATTTT.

This clone has just a few counts. The chain combines TRBV2 with TRBJ2-5; 8 bases line up with TRBD1. Per germline, CDR1 SNHLY and CDR2 FYNNEI. V shed 8 bases and J 0 bases; nucleotides not matched to a gene: 8. CDR3 length: 15 residues. CDR3 nucleotide sequence: TGTGCCAGCCGGAACCAGGGGGCGTACCAAGAGACCCAGTACTTC. This translates into CASRNQGAYQETQYF.

The chain has TRBV4-1 and TRBJ1-5, with 9 positions matching TRBD1. Germline CDR1 and CDR2: MGHRA and YSYEKL. J gave up 0 bases and V 4 bases, and 4 bases lay outside the gene matches. The CDR3 spans 16 residues. CDR3 nucleotide sequence: TGCGCCAGCAGCCTAGGGACAGGGAATAGCAATCAGCCCCAGCATTTT. It encodes CASSLGTGNSNQPQHF.

Comment on this clone: This is likely an artifact of a read error, given a far larger clone one base away. The chain combines TRBV29-1 with TRBJ2-2, with 7 positions matching TRBD1. This CDR3 has 16 amino acids. Germline trimming cut 7 bases from V and 2 bases from J; bases unmatched to any gene: 13. Germline loops: CDR1 SQVTM, CDR2 ANQGSEA. The DNA for the CDR3 is TGCAGCGGTGAGGCCAGGGACAGACTTAACACCGGGGAGCTGTTTTTT. Translated: CSGEARDRLNTGELFF.

The chain links TRBV5-4 to TRBJ2-1, with TRBD2 matching over 15 bases. Germline loops: CDR1 SGHNT, CDR2 YYREEE (reference sequence). The CDR3 consists of 15 residues. Unmatched junction bases numbered 4, after V lost 4 bases and J lost 8 bases. The CDR3 is CASSQGLAGGDEQFF. CDR3 DNA sequence: TGTGCCAGCAGCCAGGGACTAGCGGGGGGAGATGAGCAGTTCTTC.